This T cell receptor (beta chain) was recovered during a study of CD8+ T cells in alopecia areata. It was cDNA, reverse transcribed from extracted RNA, that served as the sequencing template. Only in-frame clones appear in the TCRdb table, and some are missing; sequencing was by immunoSEQ multiplex PCR. This sample has roughly 150,000 clones, with about 53% found just once. From PBMCs, CD4+ and CD8+ T cells were sorted. The CDR3 is 16 amino acids. V shed 1 base, J shed 2 bases, and the junction held 6 bases outside the gene matches. The germline gives CDR1 LGHNA, CDR2 YSLEER. The sequence was collected from a human donor with alopecia areata. This sequence joins TRBV4-3 and TRBJ2-5, with 8 bases identical to TRBD2. This material consisted of CD8+ T cells sorted from blood, taken at week 0. The DNA for the CDR3 is TGCGCCAGCAGCCAAGGGGTAGCGGGGTCTCAAGAGACCCAGTACTTC. Translation: CASSQGVAGSQETQYF.